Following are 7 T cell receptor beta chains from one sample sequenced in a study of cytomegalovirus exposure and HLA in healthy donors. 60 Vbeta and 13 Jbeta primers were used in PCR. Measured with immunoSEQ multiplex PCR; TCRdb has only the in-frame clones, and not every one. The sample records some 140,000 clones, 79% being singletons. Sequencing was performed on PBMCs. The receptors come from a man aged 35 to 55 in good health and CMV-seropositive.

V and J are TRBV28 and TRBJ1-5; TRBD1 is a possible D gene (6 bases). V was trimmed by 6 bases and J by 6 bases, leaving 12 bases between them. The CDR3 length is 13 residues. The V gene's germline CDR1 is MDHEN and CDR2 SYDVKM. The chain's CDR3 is CASRPGQPQPQHF. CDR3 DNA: TGTGCCAGCAGACCTGGACAGCCTCAGCCCCAGCATTTT.

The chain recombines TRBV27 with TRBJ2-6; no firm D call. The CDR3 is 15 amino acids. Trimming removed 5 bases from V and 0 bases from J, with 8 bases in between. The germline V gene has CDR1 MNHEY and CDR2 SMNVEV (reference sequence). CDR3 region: CASSPRSSGANVLTF. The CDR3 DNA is TGTGCCAGCAGTCCACGGAGCTCTGGGGCCAACGTCCTGACTTTC.

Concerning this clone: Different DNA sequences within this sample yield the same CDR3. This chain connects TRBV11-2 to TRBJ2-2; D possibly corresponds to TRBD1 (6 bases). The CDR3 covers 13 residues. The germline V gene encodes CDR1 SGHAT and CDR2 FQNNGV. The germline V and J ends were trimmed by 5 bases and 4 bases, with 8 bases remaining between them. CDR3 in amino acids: CASSHRVTGELFF. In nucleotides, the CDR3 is TGTGCCAGCAGCCACAGGGTCACCGGGGAGCTGTTTTTT. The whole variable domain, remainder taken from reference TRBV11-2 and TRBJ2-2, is EAGVAQSPRYKIIEKRQSVAFWCNPISGHATLYWYQQILGQGPKLLIQFQNNGVVDDSQLPKDRFSAERLKGVDSTLKIQPAKLEDSAVYLCASSHRVTGELFFGEGSRLTVL.

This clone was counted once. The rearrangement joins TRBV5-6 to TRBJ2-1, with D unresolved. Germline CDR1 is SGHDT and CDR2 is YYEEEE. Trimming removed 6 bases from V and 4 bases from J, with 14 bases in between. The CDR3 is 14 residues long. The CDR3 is CASNRRSGYNEQFF. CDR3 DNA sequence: TGTGCCAGCAACCGTCGTTCGGGTTACAATGAGCAGTTCTTC.

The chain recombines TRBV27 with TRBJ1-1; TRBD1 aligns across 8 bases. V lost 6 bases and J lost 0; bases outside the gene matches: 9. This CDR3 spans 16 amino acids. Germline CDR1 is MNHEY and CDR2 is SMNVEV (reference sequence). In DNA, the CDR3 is TGTGCCAGCAGGCGCGGGACAGGTAATATGAACACTGAAGCTTTCTTT. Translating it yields CASRRGTGNMNTEAFF.

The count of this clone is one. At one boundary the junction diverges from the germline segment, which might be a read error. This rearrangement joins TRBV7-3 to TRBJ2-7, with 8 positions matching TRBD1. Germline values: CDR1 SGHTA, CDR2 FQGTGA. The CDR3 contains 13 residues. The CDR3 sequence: CSSSPDRVGEQYF. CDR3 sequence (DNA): TGTTCCAGCAGCCCGGACAGGGTGGGCGAGCAGTACTTC.

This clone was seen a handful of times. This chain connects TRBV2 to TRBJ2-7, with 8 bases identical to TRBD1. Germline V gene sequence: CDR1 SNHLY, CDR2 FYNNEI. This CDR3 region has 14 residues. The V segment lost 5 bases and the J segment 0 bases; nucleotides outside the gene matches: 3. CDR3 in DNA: TGTGCCAGCAGTACGGGACAGGACTCCTACGAGCAGTACTTC. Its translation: CASSTGQDSYEQYF.